This T cell receptor beta chain was captured by sequencing in a study of CD8 T cells in ankylosing spondylitis. Notes on the study in general: Disease-linked clones proved CD8+ and comparatively uncommon in peripheral blood. Earlier reports found some motif variants in synovial fluid and blood in reactive arthritis. Characteristic of ankylosing spondylitis blood, it appeared, was a TCR beta motif comprising about 8 highly homologous variants.

This clonotype was recorded at least ten times. What it binds is not known. In TCRdb, the 5' RACE reads were re-called with MiXCR into one record per CDR3 protein. The sample shows hundreds of thousands of distinct CDR3 sequences, roughly 26% of them seen only once. This receptor was taken from a male donor with ankylosing spondylitis. Sequencing used blood, either unsorted or a sorted T cell fraction (not recorded which).

CDR3 region: CASSDVSNQPQHF. CDR3 bases: TGTGCCAGCTCAGACGTGAGCAATCAGCCCCAGCATTTT. The rearrangement uses TRBV18 and TRBJ1-5; D is undetermined. The CDR3 spans 13 residues. Germline CDR1 is KGHSH and CDR2 is LQKENI. The ends were cut back, 5 bases at V and 1 base at J, with 6 bases in the middle.